These 29 T cell receptor beta chains share one sample of origin, sequenced in a study of blood T cell repertoires in COVID-19. The method was immunoSEQ multiplex PCR; TCRdb's version includes in-frame clones alone and lacks a portion of them. Among some 78,000 clones, roughly 89% were seen once, and the ten largest hold 4.9%. Sequencing was done on a sample of peripheral blood. Every receptor here comes from a woman aged 80 or older with active or convalescent COVID-19.

The rearrangement links TRBV5-1 to TRBJ2-2, with D unresolved. This CDR3 has 15 residues. Germline V gives CDR1 SGHRS, CDR2 YFSETQ. V was trimmed by 0 bases and J by 1 base, leaving 7 bases between them. CDR3 bases: TGCGCCAGCAGCTTGGTGGCAAAGAACACCGGGGAGCTGTTTTTT. Its translation is CASSLVAKNTGELFF.

The V gene is TRBV7-2, the J gene TRBJ2-7; 11 nucleotides line up with TRBD2. The CDR3 runs 15 residues. The ends lost 5 bases at V and 7 bases at J; junction bases unmatched: 10. Germline V gives CDR1 SGHTA, CDR2 FQGNSA. The CDR3 DNA follows: TGTGCCAGCAGCCCCGGACTAGCGGGTTCCCGGGAGCAGTACTTC. This codes for CASSPGLAGSREQYF.

V and J are TRBV7-2 and TRBJ2-3; D may be TRBD2 (5 bases). Germline-derived CDR1 and CDR2 are SGHTA and FQGNSA. CDR3 length equals 14 residues. V lost 0 bases and J 6 bases, leaving 10 bases between the germline ends. The CDR3 DNA follows: TGTGCCAGCAGCTTAGCGACCCGAGGGGATACGCAGTATTTT. Translation gives CASSLATRGDTQYF.

The CDR3 sequence: CASSLQEDSNQPQHF. CDR3 nucleotide sequence: TGTGCCAGCAGCTTACAGGAAGATAGCAATCAGCCCCAGCATTTT. V is TRBV7-6 and J is TRBJ1-5; D unclear. Deletions cut 2 bases from V and 0 bases from J, with 8 bases between. The germline V gene encodes CDR1 SGHVS and CDR2 FNYEAQ. The CDR3 has 15 residues.

The J gene is TRBJ2-3, the V gene TRBV5-1, with 10 nucleotides matching TRBD2. CDR1 is SGHRS, CDR2 YFSETQ, per germline. Trimming took 3 bases from V and 0 from J; bases not matched to a gene: 4. The CDR3 runs 16 residues. CDR3 nucleotide sequence: TGCGCCAGCAGCTCGGAACTAGCGGGAAGCACAGATACGCAGTATTTT. Its protein product is CASSSELAGSTDTQYF. Full variable domain (missing parts from reference TRBV5-1 and TRBJ2-3): KAGVTQTPRYLIKTRGQQVTLSCSPISGHRSVSWYQQTPGQGLQFLFEYFSETQRNKGNFPGRFSGRQFSNSRSEMNVSTLELGDSALYLCASSSELAGSTDTQYFGPGTRLTVL.

The rearrangement uses TRBV27 and TRBJ1-2, with D perhaps TRBD1 (6 bases). Trimming took 3 bases from V and 7 from J, leaving 12 bases between them. CDR3 length: 13 residues. CDR1 and CDR2 from the germline V gene are MNHEY and SMNVEV (reference sequence). The chain's CDR3 is CASSFGEGVGYTF. The CDR3 bases are TGTGCCAGCAGTTTTGGGGAGGGGGTTGGCTACACCTTC.

V is TRBV5-1 and J is TRBJ2-1, with D possibly TRBD2 on 6 matching bases. Trimming stripped 1 base from V and 0 bases from J, with 11 bases between. The germline CDR1 and CDR2 sequences are SGHRS and YFSETQ. The CDR3 consists of 16 residues. The chain's CDR3 is CASSLIGGGSYNEQFF. DNA of the CDR3: TGCGCCAGCAGCTTGATTGGGGGAGGCTCCTACAATGAGCAGTTCTTC.

This chain joins TRBV29-1 and TRBJ1-5, with D perhaps TRBD1 (6 bases). In germline, CDR1 is SQVTM, CDR2 ANQGSEA. There are 15 residues in the CDR3. V shed 5 bases and J shed 2 bases, with 16 bases lying between them. CDR3 in DNA: TGCAGCGTTATACAGGGAACGACGGGCAATCAGCCCCAGCATTTT. This codes for CSVIQGTTGNQPQHF.

J is TRBJ1-1 and V is TRBV28; 8 nucleotides match TRBD1. The CDR3 extends over 14 amino acids. The V segment lost 4 bases and the J segment 4 bases; nucleotides outside the gene matches: 5. Germline CDR1 and CDR2: MDHEN and SYDVKM. For the CDR3, the DNA is TGTGCCAGCAGTTCAGGGGGCGCGGCCACTGAAGCTTTCTTT. It encodes CASSSGGAATEAFF. The entire variable domain, with the rest obtained from reference TRBV28 and TRBJ1-1, is as follows: DVKVTQSSRYLVKRTGEKVFLECVQDMDHENMFWYRQDPGLGLRLIYFSYDVKMKEKGDIPEGYSVSREKKERFSLILESASTNQTSMYLCASSSGGAATEAFFGQGTRLTVV.

This rearrangement joins TRBV4-1 to TRBJ2-5; 11 positions match TRBD1. Germline-derived CDR1 and CDR2 are MGHRA and YSYEKL. The J segment lost 5 bases and the V segment lost 3 bases, leaving 2 bases of the junction unmatched. CDR3 size: 14 residues. The CDR3 is CASSQGDRGETQYF. As DNA, the CDR3 is TGCGCCAGCAGCCAGGGGGACAGGGGGGAGACCCAGTACTTC.

The chain joins TRBV4-1 to TRBJ2-2; 8 bases match TRBD2. The ends lost 0 bases at V and 5 bases at J; junction bases unmatched: 11. Germline V CDR1 and CDR2: MGHRA, YSYEKL. The CDR3 spans 18 residues. The CDR3 region is CASSQEDVRRGGTGELFF. The CDR3 DNA reads as TGCGCCAGCAGCCAAGAAGACGTACGGCGCGGGGGGACCGGGGAGCTGTTTTTT.

The chain couples TRBV5-6 to TRBJ2-5; the D is unclear. Germline V lookup: CDR1 SGHDT, CDR2 YYEEEE. V shed 0 bases and J shed 4 bases, with 7 bases lying between them. The CDR3 is made up of 13 amino acids. Here the CDR3 reads CASSLGHTETQYF. The CDR3 coding sequence is TGTGCCAGCAGCTTGGGACATACAGAGACCCAGTACTTC. Full variable domain (remainder filled in from reference TRBV5-6 and TRBJ2-5): DAGVTQSPTHLIKTRGQQVTLRCSPKSGHDTVSWYQQALGQGPQFIFQYYEEEERQRGNFPDRFSGHQFPNYSSELNVNALLLGDSALYLCASSLGHTETQYFGPGTRLLVL.

The V and J genes are TRBV3-1 (or the pseudogene TRBV3-2) and TRBJ1-1; TRBD1 matches at 8 bases. V gave up 3 bases and J gave up 8 bases; unmatched junction bases: 11. Germline V gene sequence: CDR1 LGHDT, CDR2 YNNKEL (reference sequence). The CDR3 has 15 residues. DNA of the CDR3: TGTGCCAGCAGCCACCGACAGGGGACTCGGGGGGAAGCTTTCTTT. Residues: CASSHRQGTRGEAFF.

This chain connects TRBV2 to TRBJ2-1, with TRBD2 as a possible D gene (5 bases). The V gene lost 3 bases and the J gene lost 4 bases, with 13 bases spanning the gap. CDR1 is SNHLY and CDR2 is FYNNEI in the germline V gene. CDR3 length equals 15 residues. The DNA for the CDR3 is TGTGCCAGCAGTGAGAGGGAGACCCGGTACAATGAGCAGTTCTTC. Protein: CASSERETRYNEQFF.

The chain employs TRBV7-6 and TRBJ2-7; D not resolved. Germline CDR1 and CDR2: SGHVS and FNYEAQ. V gave up 3 bases and J gave up 2 bases, with 5 bases separating them. The CDR3 loop spans 12 amino acids. The CDR3, as DNA: TGTGCCAGCAGCTTCCTCCCCTACGAGCAGTACTTC. Its protein is CASSFLPYEQYF.

The V and J genes are TRBV19 and TRBJ1-6, with D possibly being TRBD1 (5 bases). Deletions cut 4 bases from V and 3 bases from J, with 10 bases between. The CDR3 contains 15 residues. From germline, CDR1 is LNHDA and CDR2 SQIVND (reference sequence). The CDR3 spells CASSTGDSYNSPLHF. The CDR3 bases are TGTGCCAGTAGTACCGGTGACAGCTATAATTCACCCCTCCACTTT.

This clone appeared once. The J gene is TRBJ2-7, the V gene TRBV24-1; 11 bases fit TRBD1. V shed 4 bases and J 7 bases; nucleotides not matched to a gene: 8. CDR1 and CDR2 (germline): KGHDR, SFDVKD. The CDR3 runs 15 residues. The DNA of the CDR3 is TGTGCCACCAGTGACCCCGGACAGGGGGCTGGGGAGCAGTACTTC. Translated: CATSDPGQGAGEQYF.

V is TRBV19 and J is TRBJ2-6, with 7 bases that match TRBD1. Germline V lookup: CDR1 LNHDA, CDR2 SQIVND (reference sequence). This CDR3 has 20 residues. J lost 2 bases, V lost 4 bases, and 17 bases had no gene match. CDR3 amino acids: CASSKGGPGTGWPGANVLTF. The CDR3 nucleotides read TGTGCCAGTAGTAAAGGGGGCCCCGGTACAGGGTGGCCTGGGGCCAACGTCCTGACTTTC. The variable domain in full, completed from reference TRBV19 and TRBJ2-6, reads DGGITQSPKYLFRKEGQNVTLSCEQNLNHDAMYWYRQDPGQGLRLIYYSQIVNDFQKGDIAEGYSVSREKKESFPLTVTSAQKNPTAFYLCASSKGGPGTGWPGANVLTFGAGSRLTVL.

The genes are TRBV19 and TRBJ2-7, with 10 bases aligning to TRBD1. This CDR3 comprises 17 residues. From germline, CDR1 is LNHDA and CDR2 SQIVND (reference sequence). J lost 4 bases, V lost 6 bases, and 15 bases had no gene match. The chain's CDR3 is CASRRRTGGEGLYEQYF. The CDR3 DNA sequence: TGTGCCAGTAGAAGAAGGACAGGGGGAGAAGGGCTTTACGAGCAGTACTTC.

The chain carries TRBV24-1 and TRBJ2-3; TRBD2 matches 8 bases. Germline V gene data show CDR1 as KGHDR and CDR2 as SFDVKD. J gave up 6 bases and V 3 bases, and 7 bases lay outside the gene matches. The CDR3 covers 15 residues. The CDR3 coding sequence is TGTGCCACCAGTGATGTGGTCGGGAGGGCGGATACGCAGTATTTT. It translates to CATSDVVGRADTQYF.

This chain links TRBV7-2 with TRBJ1-6; 7 bases are a match to TRBD1. CDR1 is SGHTA, CDR2 FQGNSA, per germline. The CDR3 length is 14 residues. V lost 10 bases, J lost 8 bases, and 11 bases stayed unmatched. The CDR3 loop reads CATKMGDRDSPLHF. The CDR3, as DNA: TGTGCCACCAAGATGGGGGACAGAGATTCACCCCTCCACTTT.

The chain combines TRBV7-9 with TRBJ1-4; 7 nucleotides align to TRBD1. Losses at the gene ends were 4 bases for V and 7 bases for J; bases not matched to a gene: 6. Germline loops: CDR1 SEHNR, CDR2 FQNEAQ (reference sequence). The length of the CDR3 is 14 residues. CDR3 sequence: CASSSRGPGEKLFF. The CDR3, as DNA: TGTGCCAGCAGCTCAAGGGGGCCGGGTGAAAAACTGTTTTTT.

The chain joins TRBV11-2 to TRBJ2-3; a possible D gene is TRBD2 (6 bases). Per the germline V gene, CDR1 is SGHAT and CDR2 is FQNNGV. V was trimmed by 8 bases and J by 0 bases, leaving 12 bases between them. The length of the CDR3 is 14 residues. In DNA, the CDR3 is TGTGCCAGCGGGCTCGGGACTAGCACAGATACGCAGTATTTT. Translation gives CASGLGTSTDTQYF.

This clone was counted once. V usage is TRBV6-4 and J usage is TRBJ1-1; D remains ambiguous. The CDR3 length is 13 residues. Germline V gives CDR1 MRHNA, CDR2 SNTAGT. V was clipped by 8 bases and J by 0 bases, with 10 bases between them. This chain's CDR3 is CASALAVNTEAFF. CDR3 sequence (DNA): TGTGCCAGCGCACTAGCGGTGAACACTGAAGCTTTCTTT.

The chain is built from TRBV25-1 and TRBJ2-5; 9 bases align to TRBD1. Germline CDR1 reads MGHDK; CDR2 reads SYGVNS. V dropped 6 bases and J dropped 5; count of bases not matched to a gene: 4. The CDR3 is 13 residues long. The CDR3 region has the DNA TGTGCCAGCAGGAGAACAGGGGGCGAGACCCAGTACTTC. Its translation is CASRRTGGETQYF. Filled out from reference TRBV25-1 and TRBJ2-5, the complete variable domain reads EADIYQTPRYLVIGTGKKITLECSQTMGHDKMYWYQQDPGMELHLIHYSYGVNSTEKGDLSSESTVSRIRTEHFPLTLESARPSHTSQYLCASRRTGGETQYFGPGTRLLVL.

The chain uses TRBV6-5 and TRBJ2-7, with 7 nucleotides matching TRBD2. The length of the CDR3 is 14 residues. Trimming took 11 bases from V and 5 from J; bases not matched to a gene: 15. Germline CDR1 reads MNHEY; CDR2 reads SVGAGI. In DNA form, the CDR3 reads TGTGCCTCTTTCTCTTCTGGGGGGGTCCACGAGCAGTACTTC. This translates into CASFSSGGVHEQYF.

The rearrangement uses TRBV7-8 and TRBJ2-1; 9 nucleotides match TRBD2. The CDR3 runs to 17 residues. J was trimmed by 4 bases and V by 1 base; bases with no gene match: 8. CDR1 SGHVS and CDR2 FQNEAQ come from the germline V gene. The DNA of the CDR3 is TGTGCCAGCAGCTTAGGTAGCGGGGGCCCTTTTTACAATGAGCAGTTCTTC. Protein: CASSLGSGGPFYNEQFF.

The genes are TRBV9 and TRBJ2-1; 9 positions match TRBD2. CDR1 SGDLS and CDR2 YYNGEE come from the germline V gene. The CDR3 is made up of 13 amino acids. The V and J ends lost 5 bases and 9 bases, in that order; junction bases with no gene match: 6. The CDR3 bases are TGTGCCAGCAGTGAGCGGGGGGCGGGTGAGCAGTTCTTC. Translating gives CASSERGAGEQFF.

This sequence joins TRBV13 and TRBJ1-1; 8 nucleotides match TRBD1. The V gene end was trimmed by 5 bases and the J gene end by 5 bases; junction bases not matched to a gene: 10. The length of the CDR3 is 15 residues. CDR1 and CDR2 from the germline V gene are PRHDT and FYEKMQ (reference sequence). CDR3 coding DNA: TGTGCCAGCAGCCACCCCCGACAGGGGACGACTGAAGCTTTCTTT. The encoded protein is CASSHPRQGTTEAFF.